Presented here are 23 T cell receptor beta chains from one specimen sequenced in a study of cytomegalovirus exposure and HLA in healthy donors. TCRdb's table, derived via immunoSEQ multiplex PCR, lists solely in-frame clones and lacks some. The sample has about 250,000 clones, more than 85% seen once. Sequencing was done on a sample of PBMCs. The receptors were sampled from a man aged 18 to 29 in good health and CMV-seropositive.

The chain uses TRBV25-1 and TRBJ1-1; no reliable D call. The CDR3 is made up of 13 amino acids. The V gene lost 2 bases and the J gene lost 11 bases, with 15 bases spanning the gap. Germline V lookup: CDR1 MGHDK, CDR2 SYGVNS. In DNA, the CDR3 is TGTGCCAGCAGTGAAAGTACCCAGGAGGTGGCTTTCTTT. It translates to CASSESTQEVAFF.

This chain connects TRBV29-1 to TRBJ2-3; 14 nucleotides agree with TRBD2. Germline trimming cut 6 bases from V and 4 bases from J; bases unmatched to any gene: 6. Germline CDR1 SQVTM, CDR2 ANQGSEA. The CDR3 runs 15 residues. The CDR3 sequence: CSVRGLAGASDTQYF. For the CDR3, the DNA is TGCAGCGTAAGGGGACTAGCGGGAGCCTCAGATACGCAGTATTTT.

The chain employs TRBV27 and TRBJ1-4; D gene unclear. V lost 6 bases to trimming and J lost 8 bases, with 16 bases between them. The CDR3 length is 14 residues. The germline gives CDR1 MNHEY, CDR2 SMNVEV (reference sequence). The CDR3 sequence is CASSPRRGWEKLFF. CDR3 DNA: TGTGCCAGCAGCCCGAGGCGGGGTTGGGAAAAACTGTTTTTT.

The V call is TRBV5-1, the J call TRBJ1-1; 7 bases line up with TRBD1. The CDR3 runs 15 residues. The V gene end was trimmed by 0 bases and the J gene end by 6 bases; junction bases not matched to a gene: 8. Per the germline V gene, CDR1 is SGHRS and CDR2 is YFSETQ. The DNA of the CDR3 is TGCGCCAGCAGCTTGGGGCGGACAGGCACCGCTGAAGCTTTCTTT. Its translation: CASSLGRTGTAEAFF.

The CDR3 nucleotides are TGTGCCAGCGAGGGGGGCCCCTACGAGCAGTACTTC. The encoded protein is CASEGGPYEQYF. The chain recombines TRBV6-1 with TRBJ2-7; D assignment may be TRBD1 or TRBD2 (6 bases each). V lost 8 bases to trimming and J lost 2 bases, with 10 bases between them. CDR3 size: 12 residues. Germline CDR1 MNHNS, CDR2 SASEGT.

The rearrangement uses TRBV19 and TRBJ1-2, with D possibly being TRBD1 (5 bases). The germline gives CDR1 LNHDA, CDR2 SQIVND (reference sequence). The CDR3 extends over 15 amino acids. Deletions cut 6 bases from V and 4 bases from J, with 18 bases between. Here the CDR3 reads CASSMEGFGGYGYTF. Here the CDR3 DNA reads TGTGCCAGTAGCATGGAAGGGTTCGGGGGCTATGGCTACACCTTC.

This chain connects TRBV10-2 to TRBJ1-5; 10 bases match TRBD1. This CDR3 region has 15 residues. V dropped 3 bases and J dropped 6; count of bases not matched to a gene: 5. Germline lookup yields CDR1 WSHSY and CDR2 SAAADI. The CDR3 sequence is CASSDSGQGIQPQHF. The CDR3 coding sequence is TGCGCCAGCAGTGACTCGGGACAGGGGATTCAGCCCCAGCATTTT.

The J gene is TRBJ2-7, the V gene TRBV19; 7 bases fit TRBD1. Germline V gene sequence: CDR1 LNHDA, CDR2 SQIVND (reference sequence). The CDR3 sequence is 12 residues long. With V trimmed by 6 bases and J by 2 bases, 1 base remained unmatched. Here the CDR3 reads CASSRGTYEQYF. In nucleotides, the CDR3 is TGTGCCAGTAGCAGGGGGACCTACGAGCAGTACTTC.

The rearrangement links TRBV9 to TRBJ1-2, with 9 bases that match TRBD1. The junction had 9 bases not matched to a gene; V was cut back by 0 bases and J by 3 bases. The CDR3 runs 17 residues. Germline-derived CDR1 and CDR2 are SGDLS and YYNGEE. CDR3 protein: CASSVEATTGGDYGYTF. CDR3 sequence (DNA): TGTGCCAGCAGCGTAGAGGCGACAACAGGGGGCGACTATGGCTACACCTTC. The full variable domain, in which reference TRBV9 and TRBJ1-2 provide the parts outside the CDR3, is DSGVTQTPKHLITATGQRVTLRCSPRSGDLSVYWYQQSLDQGLQFLIQYYNGEERAKGNILERFSAQQFPDLHSELNLSSLELGDSALYFCASSVEATTGGDYGYTFGSGTRLTVV.

This chain connects TRBV30 to TRBJ1-4, with no clear D. This CDR3 region has 12 residues. CDR1 GTSNPN and CDR2 SVGIG come from the germline V gene (reference sequence). Trimming stripped 0 bases from V and 8 bases from J, with 7 bases between. The CDR3 loop reads CAWSVLGEKLFF. In DNA, the CDR3 is TGTGCCTGGAGTGTACTTGGGGAAAAACTGTTTTTT.

This rearrangement joins TRBV7-9 to TRBJ1-2; possible D gene TRBD1, 5 bases. This CDR3 has 12 amino acids. Trimming took off 5 bases at V and 5 bases at J, with 9 bases between the two ends. CDR1 is SEHNR, CDR2 FQNEAQ, per germline (reference sequence). CDR3 loop: CASSDQGYGYTF. The CDR3 nucleotides are TGTGCCAGCAGCGACCAGGGTTATGGCTACACCTTC. Together with reference TRBV7-9 and TRBJ1-2, the CDR3 gives the full variable domain: DTGVSQNPRHKITKRGQNVTFRCDPISEHNRLYWYRQTLGQGPEFLTYFQNEAQLEKSRLLSDRFSAERPKGSFSTLEIQRTEQGDSAMYLCASSDQGYGYTFGSGTRLTVV.

The V call is TRBV2, the J call TRBJ2-3; D gene ambiguous. Germline values: CDR1 SNHLY, CDR2 FYNNEI. The CDR3 totals 12 residues. The CDR3 bases are TGTGCAACGGGCAGAGACACAGATACGCAGTATTTT. It yields the protein CATGRDTDTQYF.

V gene TRBV2 combines with J gene TRBJ2-2, with a weak D call TRBD2 (6 bases). Trimming stripped 3 bases from V and 5 bases from J, with 13 bases between. Germline V lookup: CDR1 SNHLY, CDR2 FYNNEI. This CDR3 region has 15 residues. CDR3 sequence reads: CASSELEGVTGELFF. In DNA form, the CDR3 reads TGTGCCAGCAGTGAGTTGGAGGGCGTAACCGGGGAGCTGTTTTTT.

V usage is TRBV18 and J usage is TRBJ1-3; weak D call: TRBD1 (5 bases). The CDR3 is made up of 16 amino acids. V lost 2 bases and J 0 bases, leaving 11 bases between the germline ends. CDR1 KGHSH and CDR2 LQKENI come from the germline V gene. CDR3 sequence reads: CASSPSPGSSGNTIYF. CDR3 nucleotide sequence: TGTGCCAGCTCACCATCCCCAGGGAGCTCTGGAAACACCATATATTTT.

The V and J genes are TRBV2 and TRBJ2-7; D might be TRBD1 (6 bases). Looked up from germline, CDR1 is SNHLY and CDR2 is FYNNEI. CDR3 length: 15 amino acids. The V gene lost 6 bases and the J gene lost 4 bases, with 19 bases spanning the gap. CDR3 sequence reads: CASSTPRGRIYEQYF. The DNA for the CDR3 is TGTGCCAGCAGCACCCCCAGGGGAAGGATATACGAGCAGTACTTC. Using reference TRBV2 and TRBJ2-7 for the parts outside the CDR3, the full variable domain is EPEVTQTPSHQVTQMGQEVILRCVPISNHLYFYWYRQILGQKVEFLVSFYNNEISEKSEIFDDQFSVERPDGSNFTLKIRSTKLEDSAMYFCASSTPRGRIYEQYFGPGTRLTVT.

The rearrangement links TRBV27 to TRBJ1-2; no definite D call. Trimming pared 11 bases from V and 5 bases from J, leaving 15 bases between. In germline, CDR1 is MNHEY, CDR2 SMNVEV (reference sequence). The length of the CDR3 is 12 residues. DNA for the CDR3: TGTGCCTCGAGAAGGATGGGGTATGGCTACACCTTC. Its protein is CASRRMGYGYTF.

The gene calls are TRBV28 and TRBJ1-1, with TRBD1 as a possible D gene (5 bases). The length of the CDR3 is 13 residues. CDR1 and CDR2 (germline): MDHEN, SYDVKM. V lost 3 bases and J 6 bases, leaving 11 bases between the germline ends. The CDR3 spells CASSLLTDAEAFF. As DNA, the CDR3 is TGTGCCAGCAGTTTGTTGACAGACGCTGAAGCTTTCTTT.

The chain is built from TRBV13 and TRBJ1-1, with 9 positions matching TRBD1. Germline assignment: CDR1 PRHDT and CDR2 FYEKMQ (reference sequence). After removal of 6 bases from V and 0 bases from J, the junction contained 8 bases not matched to a gene. This CDR3 region has 16 residues. CDR3 loop: CASRPTGGYMNTEAFF. CDR3 DNA sequence: TGTGCCAGCAGACCGACAGGGGGTTACATGAACACTGAAGCTTTCTTT.

V usage is TRBV28 and J usage is TRBJ1-4; a possible D gene is TRBD1 (5 bases). Trimming stripped 5 bases from V and 4 bases from J, with 14 bases between. Germline loops: CDR1 MDHEN, CDR2 SYDVKM. The CDR3 loop spans 15 amino acids. The CDR3 DNA reads as TGTGCCAGCAGTCCCGGGGGAGCCATTAATGAAAAACTGTTTTTT. Translation: CASSPGGAINEKLFF.

The rearrangement uses TRBV7-2 and TRBJ2-7, with 10 bases lining up with TRBD1. The CDR3 loop spans 15 amino acids. Germline CDR1 reads SGHTA; CDR2 reads FQGNSA. The junction had 8 bases not matched to a gene; V was cut back by 2 bases and J by 7 bases. CDR3 nucleotide sequence: TGTGCCAGCAGCTTAAGGACAGGGGGTATCGGAGAGCAGTACTTC. As protein: CASSLRTGGIGEQYF.

The genes are TRBV28 and TRBJ2-1; TRBD2 might be the D (6 bases). The germline V and J ends were trimmed by 3 bases and 1 base, with 10 bases remaining between them. CDR3 length: 15 residues. In germline, CDR1 is MDHEN, CDR2 SYDVKM. CDR3 sequence (DNA): TGTGCCAGCAGTTTGTCGCTAGCGTCCTACAATGAGCAGTTCTTC. This sequence encodes CASSLSLASYNEQFF.

The chain employs TRBV6-5 and TRBJ2-7; 10 bases match TRBD2. The V segment lost 0 bases and the J segment 5 bases; nucleotides outside the gene matches: 4. This CDR3 is built from 15 residues. Germline CDR1 MNHEY, CDR2 SVGAGI. The CDR3 nucleotides read TGTGCCAGCAGTTACTCTGGGACTAGCGCCAACGAGCAGTACTTC. It specifies CASSYSGTSANEQYF.

The J gene is TRBJ1-1, the V gene TRBV28; possibly TRBD1 for D (5 bases). From germline, CDR1 is MDHEN and CDR2 SYDVKM. V was trimmed by 5 bases and J by 0 bases, leaving 16 bases between them. CDR3 length: 16 amino acids. The CDR3 region is CASSLFRRAMNTEAFF. The DNA for the CDR3 is TGTGCCAGCAGTCTCTTCCGCAGGGCTATGAACACTGAAGCTTTCTTT. Based on the CDR3 plus reference TRBV28 and TRBJ1-1, the full variable domain is DVKVTQSSRYLVKRTGEKVFLECVQDMDHENMFWYRQDPGLGLRLIYFSYDVKMKEKGDIPEGYSVSREKKERFSLILESASTNQTSMYLCASSLFRRAMNTEAFFGQGTRLTVV.